What follows describes a single TCR beta chain. Its recognized antigen is unknown. No base qualities exist here, and no much larger clone lies one base off it. In light of the paper, this sample's treatment or condition label describes: in vitro stimulation with specific CMV peptide epitopes to enrich CMV-specific T cells. Clipping removes 4 bases from V and 2 bases from J, with 9 as the unmatched junction base count. Via the germline V gene, CDR1 is SGHTA and CDR2 FQGNSA. The CDR3 has 17 amino acids, counting the end cysteine and phenylalanine. Only CDR3 DNA remains: 51 bases, in frame from the first base. This sample is part of a study of T cell repertoires in cytomegalovirus infection (dated by TCRdb to the late 2010s). General notes on the study: Alongside well-studied HLA-B-restricted epitopes, the peptide stimulations were aimed at recently identified HLA-C-restricted CMV epitopes, whose presentation resists viral immunomodulation. Donor HLA type was relevant to the analysis, because carriage of CMV infection together with the matching HLA type was indicated by public TCR beta signatures. Results and caveats for the whole study, not just this receptor: Carriers of CMV infection plus the relevant HLA type were discriminated by the cumulative frequency of public TCR beta family members in the study cohort and in an independent roughly 370-donor cohort. The ex vivo response was dominated by HLA-C-restricted CMV-specific TCR beta clonotypes, which also provided the single most frequent clonotype in two of eight donors.

Sequencing was performed on an Illumina HiSeq 1500. The public reads were run again by TCRdb, first through fastp at Q25 and then through MiXCR, and only productive beta chains were kept. Each entry is one CDR3 protein sequence, shown with its most common DNA and genes. The sample table shows 360,000 or so distinct CDR3 sequences, and about 35% are seen once. The ten largest account for about 14% of the sample. Here the chain combines TRBV7-2 and TRBJ2-3; 10 central bases correspond to TRBD2. Sequenced here: cultured PBMCs, sampled from culture after CMV antigen stimulation. The source is a human donor in good health (CMV status not recorded). Some clones in this sample may be carry-over from other donors' samples. For the CDR3, the sequence is CASSSPGSGRVTDTQYF. The nucleotide sequence reads TGTGCCAGCAGCTCCCCGGGAAGCGGGAGGGTCACAGATACGCAGTATTTT.